The 12 T cell receptor beta chains listed next were all sequenced from one sample in a study of patients and donors after allogeneic stem cell transplantation. TCRdb independently ran MiXCR on the RT-PCR reads; one entry per CDR3 protein. The table has about 960,000 distinct CDR3 sequences, about 20% seen once. Sequenced material: blood, either unsorted or a sorted T cell fraction (not recorded which). These receptors all come from a human donor who was either an allogeneic HSCT recipient or a stem cell or donor lymphocyte infusion donor (not recorded which). It is not recorded whose cells these are; they may come from a transplant donor.

This clonotype was counted between two and nine times. V usage is TRBV27 and J usage is TRBJ2-5; TRBD1 or TRBD2 may be the D gene (5 bases each). In germline, CDR1 is MNHEY, CDR2 SMNVEV (reference sequence). Trimming removed 10 bases from V and 7 bases from J, with 13 bases in between. The CDR3 has 11 residues. Here the CDR3 reads CAISYGGTQYF. The CDR3, as DNA: TGTGCCATCTCTTATGGGGGGACCCAGTACTTC.

The gene calls are TRBV7-9 and TRBJ1-2; D remains unclear. Trimming took 5 bases from V and 4 from J, leaving 8 bases between them. The CDR3 runs to 12 residues. Germline lookup yields CDR1 SEHNR and CDR2 FQNEAQ (reference sequence). Here the CDR3 reads CASSPNTYGYTF. The CDR3 DNA sequence: TGTGCCAGCAGCCCCAACACCTATGGCTACACCTTC.

A note on this clonotype: The junction departs from germline at one end; a sequencing error may be responsible. The chain recombines TRBV6-5 with TRBJ2-5; 10 nucleotides match TRBD2. The CDR3 is made up of 16 amino acids. Germline values: CDR1 MNHEY, CDR2 SVGAGI. The CDR3 sequence: CASSYPASGSGETRYF. CDR3 nucleotides: TGTGCCAGCAGTTACCCCGCTAGCGGGAGTGGTGAGACCCGGTACTTC.

The CDR3 DNA reads as TGTGCCAGCAGCCCATCACTTCTAGCGGGAGAGAAAGACATTCAGTACTTC. It is translated as CASSPSLLAGEKDIQYF. The rearrangement uses TRBV2 and TRBJ2-4; 10 bases map to TRBD2. V dropped 6 bases and J dropped 8; count of bases not matched to a gene: 16. CDR1 is SNHLY and CDR2 is FYNNEI in the germline V gene. The CDR3 runs 17 residues.

This clonotype appeared many times. The chain uses TRBV12-3 or TRBV12-4 and TRBJ2-5; D is uncertain. The CDR3 sequence is 12 residues long. Trimming stripped 5 bases from V and 5 bases from J, with 9 bases between. The CDR3: CASSAPEETQYF. The CDR3 nucleotides are TGTGCCAGCAGTGCCCCCGAGGAGACCCAGTACTTC.

This clonotype has just a few counts. J is TRBJ1-2 and V is TRBV12-3 or TRBV12-4, with D hard to call. This CDR3 is built from 16 residues. The germline V and J ends were trimmed by 1 base and 1 base, with 13 bases remaining between them. The CDR3 sequence is CASSLGSTVGNYGYTF. CDR3 DNA: TGTGCCAGCAGTTTAGGATCCACGGTGGGTAACTATGGCTACACCTTC.

This clonotype has a handful of counts. The chain combines TRBV24-1 with TRBJ1-3, with D uncertain. The CDR3 contains 13 residues. Trimming left V 6 bases short and J 0 bases short, with 5 bases between. CDR1 and CDR2 (germline): KGHDR, SFDVKD. The DNA for the CDR3 is TGTGCCACCAGTCGCAGCTCTGGAAACACCATATATTTT. Translation gives CATSRSSGNTIYF.

The chain uses TRBV12-3 or TRBV12-4 and TRBJ2-1; the D gene is possibly TRBD1 (5 bases). Trimming took 3 bases from V and 9 from J, leaving 12 bases between them. The CDR3 is made up of 13 amino acids. The CDR3 bases are TGTGCCAGCAGTTTCTTCTTTGGGGCTGAGCAGTTCTTC. Translating gives CASSFFFGAEQFF.

This clonotype was seen many times. This chain's CDR3 is CATSDVSSYNEQFF. CDR3 nucleotide sequence: TGTGCCACCAGTGACGTGAGCTCCTACAATGAGCAGTTCTTC. The genes are TRBV24-1 and TRBJ2-1; D remains ambiguous. Germline CDR1 KGHDR, CDR2 SFDVKD. This CDR3 spans 14 amino acids. V dropped 4 bases and J dropped 0 bases, with 6 bases sitting between them.

This clonotype has just a few counts. The chain uses TRBV11-2 and TRBJ2-3; D is unresolved. The germline CDR1 and CDR2 sequences are SGHAT and FQNNGV. V was pared by 3 bases and J by 0 bases, with 7 bases between. CDR3 length equals 14 residues. CDR3 protein: CASSFDGSTDTQYF. CDR3 bases: TGTGCCAGCAGCTTTGATGGAAGCACAGATACGCAGTATTTT.

V and J are TRBV5-1 and TRBJ1-2; a weak D match, TRBD1 (6 bases). Germline CDR1 is SGHRS and CDR2 is YFSETQ. The CDR3 extends over 17 amino acids. The V gene lost 3 bases and the J gene lost 4 bases, with 22 bases spanning the gap. The CDR3 DNA follows: TGCGCCAGCAGCTGGAGCAACCTCATCGGGACAAGCTATGGCTACACCTTC. Translated, it gives CASSWSNLIGTSYGYTF.

The V call is TRBV3-1, the J call TRBJ1-6; D gene ambiguous. The CDR3 consists of 13 residues. The germline CDR1 and CDR2 sequences are LGHDT and YNNKEL (reference sequence). The V end lost 4 bases, the J end lost 8 bases, and 9 bases lay between the germline ends. In nucleotides, the CDR3 is TGTGCCAGCAGCCGGCGAGACGATTCACCCCTCCACTTT. Protein product: CASSRRDDSPLHF.